The T cell receptor beta chain under discussion was sequenced for a study of human T cells and chemical hapten exposure (dated by TCRdb to the early 2020s). For the wider study: For sensitization, 2% DPC in acetone was applied to a 2 cm by 2 cm area of upper inner arm skin. Throughout the study period of roughly 24 weeks, patients also received therapeutic DPC doses to the scalp every week. Patch tests used Finn chambers with 0.01% DPC on the upper back, scored after 6 days by International Contact Dermatitis Research Group standards. The patient cohort, mostly female, included alopecia areata with under or over 50% scalp involvement, alopecia totalis and alopecia universalis. The libraries were sequenced as a pool, and the TCR yield per sample differed mostly because of small variations in library volumes within the pool. The study tracked peripheral blood TCR repertoire changes in vivo during primary and secondary sensitization to the hapten diphenylcyclopropenone (DPC) in alopecia patients. Blood samples were taken from patients before sensitization (week 0) and then at 2, 6 and about 24 weeks after DPC sensitization. Blood for TCR sequencing was provided by twenty-nine alopecia patients at one to four time points (pre-sensitization, 2, 6 and 24 weeks). Each blood RNA sample was used to sequence both TCR alpha and TCR beta chains.

The investigation overall reported the following: The number of PT1 expanded TCRs positively correlated with patch test score, significant at thresholds 8, 16 and 32 but not 4. DPC sensitization did not change the number of TCRs with a frequency above 1 in 1000, and there was no evidence of changes in global repertoire structure. Compared with pre-sensitization or healthy control sets, expanded TCRs formed significantly more large CDR3 similarity clusters, which is consistent with antigen-driven responses. Repeated subsampling changed both the strength of the expansion versus patch-test correlation and the threshold at which the correlation became significant. Because all patients had alopecia, a presumed autoimmune disease, the immune response of the patients might differ from that of healthy individuals.

Trimming takes 2 bases from V and 2 bases from J, and the germline ends sit 6 bases apart. Including cysteine and phenylalanine, the CDR3 has 14 amino acids. Just the 42-base CDR3 DNA is kept, in frame starting at base 1. Per the germline V gene (reference sequence), LNHDA is the CDR1 and SQIVND is the CDR2. This clonotype was counted ten times or more. What this receptor recognizes is not known. No quality values exist for individual bases; no much larger clone is one base distant. Receptors were amplified or captured by RACE. The instrument given in TCRdb is NextSeq 500. During library preparation, unique molecular identifiers were attached to individual cDNA molecules so that TCRs could be counted in a quantitative, reproducible way. Per the source publication's procedure: Samples had a median of roughly 100,000 TCRs, with a range from roughly 23,224 to 700,000. The Decombinator software suite was used to annotate the V, J and CDR3 of the TCR reads. For PS versus PT1 abundance plots, all samples were subsampled to the same number of TCRs (28,000). Expanded TCRs were defined as absent before sensitization and observed at least eight times at the 2-week time point. TCRdb reprocessed the public reads (quality trimming at Q25 with fastp, clone calling with MiXCR) and kept in-frame beta chains. Each record represents a unique CDR3 protein, reported with the most common genes and DNA among its rows. The authors' filters were not applied to this entry. The sample has roughly 56,000 distinct CDR3 sequences on record, 9.5% to 10% of them singletons. The ten biggest clones cover 9.6% of the sample.

The sample's time point label, decoded: pre-sensitization, week 0. The treatment or condition label corresponds to: therapeutic diphenylcyclopropenone sensitization with weekly scalp DPC. Total RNA was extracted from unfractionated whole blood collected in Tempus Blood RNA tubes. Blood at each patch-test visit was drawn before the patch test was applied. Eligible patients were aged 18 to 70, diagnosed with alopecia, deemed suitable for DPC therapy, and excluded if pregnant. The rearrangement combines TRBV19 with TRBJ2-2; the D gene is not confidently resolved. This TCR derives from a young woman with alopecia areata. Some clones in this sample may be carry-over from other donors' samples. The material was whole blood, obtained in connection with sensitization to the hapten diphenylcyclopropenone (DPC). The nucleotide sequence is TGTGCCAGTAGTATATCGAGAAACACCGGGGAGCTGTTTTTT. This is translated as CASSISRNTGELFF. Outside the CDR3, residues come from the reference TRBV19 and TRBJ2-2 proteins, so the full variable domain is: DGGITQSPKYLFRKEGQNVTLSCEQNLNHDAMYWYRQDPGQGLRLIYYSQIVNDFQKGDIAEGYSVSREKKESFPLTVTSAQKNPTAFYLCASSISRNTGELFFGEGSRLTVL.